The sequence of this T cell receptor beta chain was determined in a study of shared clonotypes between healthy human individuals. Study outcomes and limitations: Naive CD4 clonotypes overlapped across several donors at roughly 5.1%. Clonotypes shared by all four sorted-subset donors had higher generation probabilities than non-shared clonotypes.

The V and J ends lost 1 base and 5 bases respectively, with 8 bases between them. This CDR3 region has 13 residues. The germline V gene has CDR1 PRHDT and CDR2 FYEKMQ (reference sequence). In the case of this clone: What it binds is not known.

Positive CCR7 selection of CD45RO-negative cells yielded the naive CD8 cells, and terminally differentiated effector memory CD45RA+ cells were excluded. Everyone who donated was a Caucasian adult who lived in Nashville, Tennessee. In the original workflow: ImmunoSEQ yielded junction-only sequences lacking quality scores, so filtering differed. Measured with immunoSEQ multiplex PCR; TCRdb has only the in-frame clones, and not every one. V and J calls and clone size come straight from that table; D and trimming were deduced from the DNA. Here the sample spans some 600,000 clones, roughly 95% being singletons.

The sample was naive CD8+ T cells sorted from blood. V and J are TRBV13 and TRBJ1-2; D not resolved. The sequence was collected from a woman in her 30s in good health. In nucleotides, the CDR3 is TGTGCCAGCAGCTTAGACACAGCATATGGCTACACCTTC. Residues: CASSLDTAYGYTF.